These T cell receptor beta chains were read from a single sample in a study of cytomegalovirus exposure and HLA in healthy donors. The method was immunoSEQ multiplex PCR; TCRdb's version includes in-frame clones alone and lacks a portion of them. The sample lists about 160,000 clones, roughly 91% occurring once. Sequencing input: PBMCs. These receptors were taken from a woman aged 18-30 years in good health and CMV-seropositive. CDR3s include the opening cysteine and the closing phenylalanine or tryptophan. The D gene is left open where the match is weak.

D gene	V gene	J gene	CDR3 protein	CDR3 DNA
TRBD2	TRBV15	TRBJ2-1	CATSTPGGGSYNEQFF	TGTGCCACCAGCACCCCGGGGGGAGGATCCTACAATGAGCAGTTCTTC
TRBD1	TRBV2	TRBJ1-5	CATRQGGGNQPQHF	TGTGCCACCCGACAGGGTGGTGGCAATCAGCCCCAGCATTTT
.	TRBV12-5	TRBJ2-7	CASGLAPPFSPIAYEQYF	TGTGCTAGTGGTTTGGCACCTCCTTTCTCCCCTATAGCCTACGAGCAGTACTTC
.	TRBV5-4	TRBJ1-1	CASSLARGRANTEAFF	TGTGCCAGCAGCTTGGCCCGGGGGAGGGCAAACACTGAAGCTTTCTTT
.	TRBV27	TRBJ1-5	CASSLFGTGGRYSNQPQHF	TGTGCCAGCAGTTTATTCGGGACGGGAGGCCGTTATAGCAATCAGCCCCAGCATTTT
.	TRBV11-2	TRBJ2-5	CASSRSPGEETQYF	TGTGCCAGCAGCCGCTCACCAGGGGAAGAGACCCAGTACTTC
.	TRBV7-8	TRBJ1-3	CASSLQLVAGSGNTIYF	TGTGCCAGCAGCTTACAGTTGGTTGCTGGCTCTGGAAACACCATATATTTT
TRBD1	TRBV5-1	TRBJ2-7	CASSSGTANSYEQYF	TGCGCCAGCAGCTCAGGGACAGCGAACTCCTACGAGCAGTACTTC
TRBD1	TRBV7-7	TRBJ2-3	CATSLGQGTDTQYF	TGTGCTACGTCCCTCGGACAGGGAACAGATACGCAGTATTTT
TRBD2	TRBV15	TRBJ2-2	CATSSPILAAGTNTGELFF	TGTGCCACCAGCAGCCCGATACTAGCGGCGGGGACCAACACCGGGGAGCTGTTTTTT
TRBD1	TRBV6-5	TRBJ2-5	CASSYADRGGETQYF	TGTGCCAGCAGTTATGCGGACAGGGGAGGTGAGACCCAGTACTTC
.	TRBV18	TRBJ2-7	CASSQLGGGVADQYF	TGTGCCAGCTCACAATTGGGAGGTGGAGTTGCGGATCAGTACTTC
TRBD1	TRBV5-1	TRBJ2-1	CASSAGQAFNEQFF	TGCGCCAGCAGCGCGGGACAGGCTTTCAATGAGCAGTTCTTC